These T cell receptor beta chains were read from a single sample in a study of T cells after yellow fever vaccination. A single record per CDR3 protein comes from TCRdb applying MiXCR to the 5' RACE reads. The sample lists approximately 58,000 distinct CDR3 sequences, approximately 5.5% seen once, with roughly 31% in the top ten. The sequencing here drew on PBMCs, either bulk or a sorted T-cell subset (CD4+, CD8+, memory, or dextramer-sorted; not recorded which), taken on the day of the yellow fever booster vaccination. The receptors were gathered from a man between 18 and 29 years old who received the YFV17D yellow fever vaccine. The CDR3 runs from the conserved cysteine through the conserved F or W.

j_call | v_call | cdr3_length | cdr3_aa
TRBJ2-3 | TRBV7-9 | 13 | CASSTHRADTQYF
TRBJ2-3 | TRBV7-9 | 15 | CASSSLAASTDTQYF
TRBJ2-1 | TRBV20-1 | 15 | CSARSRQGQWGEQFF
TRBJ1-1 | TRBV7-9 | 15 | CASSFGTGLNTEAFF
TRBJ2-3 | TRBV20-1 | 15 | CSATNSGGATDTQYF
TRBJ2-7 | TRBV6-2/TRBV6-3 | 14 | CASSVVGQNYEQYF
TRBJ2-5 | TRBV4-3 | 16 | CASSQSPSGGSETQYF
TRBJ2-2 | TRBV13 | 16 | CASSSRRGAYTGELFF
TRBJ2-3 | TRBV20-1 | 14 | CSASRRGGTDTQYF
TRBJ2-1 | TRBV12-3/TRBV12-4 | 12 | CASSSGRNEQFF
TRBJ2-3 | TRBV2 | 17 | CASRKAQGVRSTDTQYF
TRBJ2-2 | TRBV7-3 | 14 | CASSLNANTGELFF
TRBJ1-1 | TRBV6-6 | 15 | CASSYSSALNTEAFF
TRBJ2-7 | TRBV29-1 | 14 | CSVTGTGGLYEQYF
TRBJ2-5 | TRBV9 | 12 | CASSGDQETQYF
TRBJ1-5 | TRBV11-2 | 16 | CASSLDVAHSNQPQHF
TRBJ1-1 | TRBV7-2 | 14 | CASRGQVLVTEAFF
TRBJ2-5 | TRBV11-1 | 15 | CASSPPDRQQETQYF
TRBJ1-1 | TRBV5-1 | 16 | CASSLGVRRMNTEAFF
TRBJ2-5 | TRBV28 | 18 | CASTAGGLTKRQGGTQYF
TRBJ2-1 | TRBV7-3 | 15 | CASSFTSGGYNEQFF
TRBJ1-5 | TRBV12-3/TRBV12-4 | 15 | CASSLGGALAQPQHF
TRBJ2-5 | TRBV7-3 | 16 | CASSLKGGQGTETQYF
TRBJ2-7 | TRBV5-1 | 14 | CASSFRGATYEQYF
TRBJ1-1 | TRBV10-3 | 14 | CAISGGQGTVEAFF
TRBJ2-5 | TRBV4-1 | 16 | CASSPLGGGALETQYF
TRBJ1-2 | TRBV19 | 12 | CASSNKNYGYTF
TRBJ2-1 | TRBV12-3/TRBV12-4 | 15 | CASSFSISSYNEQFF
TRBJ2-1 | TRBV15 | 12 | CATSRDNNEQFF
TRBJ1-1 | TRBV19 | 13 | CAIRRSTNTEAFF
TRBJ2-5 | TRBV6-2/TRBV6-3 | 11 | CASSQQESQYF
TRBJ1-1 | TRBV2 | 15 | CASSEQRTVNTEAFF
TRBJ2-1 | TRBV29-1 | 14 | CSVESGQGGDEQFF
TRBJ2-7 | TRBV29-1 | 13 | CSVEGQGTGEQYF
TRBJ2-5 | TRBV7-6 | 12 | CACEGAEETQYF
TRBJ2-2 | TRBV7-2 | 14 | CASSLEGSTGELFF
TRBJ2-5 | TRBV20-1 | 14 | CSASSGTGQETQYF
TRBJ2-1 | TRBV7-9 | 18 | CASSSRTSGGRSYNEQFF
TRBJ2-3 | TRBV7-9 | 14 | CASSSEDSTDTQYF
TRBJ1-1 | TRBV7-9 | 17 | CASSSDDRDRGNTEAFF
TRBJ2-2 | TRBV15 | 14 | CATQSYWNTGELFF
TRBJ2-2 | TRBV12-3/TRBV12-4 | 15 | CASSFQVPNTGELFF
TRBJ2-1 | TRBV28 | 11 | CASSWTGEQFF
TRBJ2-2 | TRBV12-3/TRBV12-4 | 12 | CASCWFGGELFF
TRBJ2-1 | TRBV7-9 | 14 | CASSFAVGSREQFF
TRBJ2-2 | TRBV6-5 | 16 | CASSWAGDLNTGELFF
TRBJ1-4 | TRBV6-5 | 14 | CASSSQGIYEKLFF
TRBJ2-3 | TRBV7-3 | 15 | CASSEVIGGTDTQYF
TRBJ1-5 | TRBV5-1 | 13 | CASSLAQGGSQHF
TRBJ2-3 | TRBV4-2 | 15 | CASSPGTSGGLEQYF
TRBJ1-2 | TRBV10-3 | 15 | CAISENGGVDYGYTF
TRBJ2-7 | TRBV9 | 13 | CASSVGSDYEQYF
TRBJ2-2 | TRBV27 | 13 | CASSSFAPGELFF
TRBJ2-7 | TRBV7-2 | 14 | CASSLWTGSYEQYF
TRBJ2-5 | TRBV5-1 | 14 | CASSRGGVQETQYF
TRBJ2-3 | TRBV7-6 | 15 | CASTPFRGLTDTQYF
TRBJ2-1 | TRBV18 | 14 | CASSPGTGGYEQFF
TRBJ2-7 | TRBV7-2 | 15 | CASSFRRDRSYEQYF
TRBJ1-2 | TRBV12-3/TRBV12-4 | 15 | CASTPERGPNYGYTF